This T cell receptor (beta chain) stems from a study of T cell repertoires in cytomegalovirus infection. Overall study context: Matching HLA type, along with CMV infection, was indicated by public TCR beta signatures.

In its sample, this clonotype was seen a few times. Its antigen is still unknown. The CDR3 runs to 14 residues. Trimming pared 7 bases from V and 3 bases from J, leaving 13 bases between. Study results and limitations: Across the ex vivo response, the dominant clonotypes were HLA-C-restricted CMV-specific TCR beta clonotypes. Cumulative frequency of public TCR beta families picked out carriers of CMV plus the relevant HLA.

MiXCR, run by TCRdb on the reads, gives a single entry per CDR3 protein. This sample has a few hundred thousand distinct CDR3 sequences; about 20% occur once, and the top ten carry around a sixth. The rearrangement uses TRBV12-3 or TRBV12-4 and TRBJ1-5; no firm D call. The clonotype originates from a human donor in good health (CMV status not recorded). Some clones in this sample may be carry-over from other donors' samples. Sequencing used CD8+ T cells from PBMCs. CDR3 sequence: CASTAMGNNQPQHF. As DNA, the CDR3 is TGTGCCAGCACCGCAATGGGTAACAATCAGCCCCAGCATTTT.